This T cell receptor beta chain stems from a study of shared clonotypes between healthy human individuals. Germline CDR1 LNHNV, CDR2 YYDKDF (reference sequence). The CDR3 is 17 residues long. J lost 6 bases, V lost 4 bases, and 13 bases had no gene match. All donors were Caucasian adults living in Nashville, Tennessee. General observations from the study: Since donors were few, the genetic and exposure-history diversity represented was limited.

The table came from immunoSEQ multiplex PCR; TCRdb's copy has only in-frame clones and leaves some out. The sample lists roughly 500,000 clones, 79% occurring once. On this clone itself: Its target is not known.

This receptor was taken from a woman aged 35 to 49 in good health. Some clones in this sample may be carry-over from other donors' samples. Sequencing was carried out using PBMCs. The chain links TRBV15 to TRBJ2-7, with 12 bases fitting TRBD2. The CDR3 loop is CATSTQSGLAGRVEQYF. CDR3 DNA sequence: TGTGCCACCAGCACCCAAAGTGGACTAGCGGGACGTGTCGAGCAGTACTTC.